Below are 26 T cell receptor beta chains sequenced from a single sample in a study of CD8 T cells in Susac syndrome (dated by TCRdb to about 2019). The receptor library was made with the immunoSEQ multiplex PCR assay. RNA was extracted with the RNeasy kit and roughly 0.45 to 1 ug was reverse transcribed using random hexamers. TCRdb ran its own pipeline on the public reads, namely fastp trimming at Q25 and MiXCR clone calling, and kept in-frame beta chains. Rows merge per CDR3 protein into single entries with the most common DNA and genes. The sample data list roughly 120,000 distinct CDR3 sequences, and approximately 95% of these were observed just once. The ten largest make up roughly 0.3% of the sample. The sequencing sample was made of CD8+ T cells from PBMCs. Receptors originate from a human donor with multiple sclerosis.

The rearrangement links TRBV6-5 to TRBJ2-1; the D is unclear. V gave up 6 bases and J gave up 4 bases, with 13 bases separating them. The CDR3 spans 14 residues. CDR1 MNHEY and CDR2 SVGAGI come from the germline V gene. The CDR3, as DNA: TGTGCCAGCAGCTTAAACCTGGGGTACAATGAGCAGTTCTTC. It yields the protein CASSLNLGYNEQFF.

V and J are TRBV7-3 and TRBJ1-2; D not resolved. CDR1 and CDR2 from the germline V gene are SGHTA and FQGTGA. Trimming stripped 3 bases from V and 4 bases from J, with 15 bases between. The CDR3 length is 15 residues. The CDR3 protein is CASSFPSSRGYGYTF. In nucleotides, the CDR3 is TGTGCCAGCAGCTTTCCGTCCTCTCGGGGCTATGGCTACACCTTC.

This clonotype was detected once. The chain joins TRBV11-2 to TRBJ2-7, with D unclear. Germline values: CDR1 SGHAT, CDR2 FQNNGV. V lost 5 bases and J lost 2, with 7 bases in between. The CDR3 is 12 amino acids. The chain's CDR3 is CASSPGPYEQYV. The DNA of the CDR3 is TGTGCCAGCAGCCCCGGACCCTACGAGCAGTACGTC.

Written as DNA, the CDR3 is TGCGCCAGCAGCCGGTCACCTAGTCTCGGGGAAAAACTGTTTTTT. The encoded protein is CASSRSPSLGEKLFF. V gene TRBV5-1 combines with J gene TRBJ1-4; D not resolved. Trimming shortened V by 4 bases and J by 8 bases, and 18 bases separated the two germline ends. Germline loops: CDR1 SGHRS, CDR2 YFSETQ. CDR3 length: 15 residues.

The J gene is TRBJ2-2, the V gene TRBV7-8; 8 bases match TRBD1. The ends lost 4 bases at V and 7 bases at J; junction bases unmatched: 5. The germline V gene has CDR1 SGHVS and CDR2 FQNEAQ. CDR3 length: 14 amino acids. CDR3 nucleotides: TGTGCCAGCAGCTCGTACAGGGGGGTCGGGGAGCTGTTTTTT. Residues: CASSSYRGVGELFF.

This chain connects TRBV5-6 to TRBJ2-5; D ambiguous. The V gene's germline CDR1 is SGHDT and CDR2 YYEEEE. V lost 0 bases and J 6 bases, leaving 6 bases between the germline ends. This CDR3 comprises 12 residues. The CDR3 reads CASSLGVQTQYF. The DNA of the CDR3 is TGTGCCAGCAGCTTGGGTGTGCAGACCCAGTACTTC.

The chain joins TRBV9 to TRBJ1-2, with a tentative D call TRBD1 (6 bases). The CDR3 has 14 amino acids. V gave up 3 bases and J gave up 3 bases, with 12 bases separating them. Looked up from germline, CDR1 is SGDLS and CDR2 is YYNGEE. The CDR3 nucleotides are TGTGCCAGCAGCGATCTGGGGGCGCACTATGGCTACACCTTC. It translates to CASSDLGAHYGYTF.

The rearrangement joins TRBV7-8 to TRBJ2-7; D gene unclear. The CDR3 length is 11 residues. CDR1 is SGHVS and CDR2 is FQNEAQ in the germline V gene. The ends were cut back, 2 bases at V and 5 bases at J, with 4 bases in the middle. This CDR3 is CASSLSHEQYF. The CDR3 bases are TGTGCCAGCAGCTTAAGCCACGAGCAGTACTTC.

The sample holds a few counts of this clonotype. The V and J genes are TRBV4-1 and TRBJ2-1; D might be TRBD1 or TRBD2, each matching 6 bases. V was cut by 2 bases and J by 6 bases, with 11 bases left in between. The CDR3 spans 14 residues. Germline values: CDR1 MGHRA, CDR2 YSYEKL. For the CDR3, the DNA is TGCGCCAGCAGCCAACTACCGGGGGCCAATGAGCAGTTCTTC. Translating gives CASSQLPGANEQFF.

This rearrangement joins TRBV4-2 to TRBJ1-3; no clear D. The germline V gene encodes CDR1 LGHNA and CDR2 YNFKEQ. V was shortened by 1 base and J by 0 bases, with 4 bases between the two germline ends. This CDR3 spans 14 amino acids. CDR3 sequence: CASSQGSSGNTIYF. In DNA, the CDR3 is TGTGCCAGCAGCCAAGGGTCCTCTGGAAACACCATATATTTT.

The rearrangement uses TRBV11-3 and TRBJ2-5; 11 bases match TRBD2. Looked up from germline, CDR1 is SGHNT and CDR2 is YENEEA. V lost 5 bases, J lost 3 bases, and 8 bases stayed unmatched. CDR3 length equals 16 residues. The CDR3 DNA reads as TGTGCCAGCAGCCAAGAAGGACTAGCGGGTAAAGAGACCCAGTACTTC. This gives the protein CASSQEGLAGKETQYF.

V gene TRBV5-1 combines with J gene TRBJ2-2; D is ambiguous. The V end lost 5 bases, the J end lost 0 bases, and 8 bases lay between the germline ends. CDR1 is SGHRS, CDR2 YFSETQ, per germline. The CDR3 totals 14 residues. CDR3 coding DNA: TGCGCCAGCAGGGACGGGTCGAACACCGGGGAGCTGTTTTTT. Its protein product is CASRDGSNTGELFF.

The CDR3 loop reads CASSPEWKGIQQFF. In DNA, the CDR3 is TGTGCCAGCAGCCCGGAGTGGAAGGGGATTCAGCAGTTCTTC. The chain carries TRBV12-3 or TRBV12-4 and TRBJ2-1; tentative D call: TRBD1 (5 bases). The CDR3 is made up of 14 amino acids. Trimming stripped 6 bases from V and 11 bases from J, with 20 bases between.

The chain employs TRBV4-1 and TRBJ2-4; D is perhaps TRBD2 (5 bases). This CDR3 contains 16 residues. Germline V gene lookup returns CDR1 MGHRA and CDR2 YSYEKL. Trimming removed 0 bases from V and 7 bases from J, with 16 bases in between. DNA of the CDR3: TGCGCCAGCAGCCAAGATGAGCCTAGCCGCGGGAACATTCAGTACTTC. Its protein product is CASSQDEPSRGNIQYF.

V usage is TRBV15 and J usage is TRBJ1-2; tentative D call: TRBD1 (5 bases). The CDR3 spans 14 residues. CDR1 and CDR2 (germline): LNHNV, YYDKDF (reference sequence). V was pared by 8 bases and J by 4 bases, with 17 bases between. DNA of the CDR3: TGTGCCACCTCAGCGACAGCAACGGTCTATGGCTACACCTTC. As protein: CATSATATVYGYTF.

The chain employs TRBV11-3 and TRBJ1-1, with 8 bases aligning to TRBD1. CDR1 and CDR2 from the germline V gene are SGHNT and YENEEA. The V and J ends lost 1 base and 1 base, in that order; junction bases with no gene match: 5. The CDR3 loop spans 16 amino acids. The CDR3 DNA is TGTGCCAGCAGCTTAGGGACAGGGCTGCGGAACACTGAAGCTTTCTTT. Protein: CASSLGTGLRNTEAFF. Combining the CDR3 with reference TRBV11-3 and TRBJ1-1 gives the whole variable domain EAGVVQSPRYKIIEKKQPVAFWCNPISGHNTLYWYLQNLGQGPELLIRYENEEAVDDSQLPKDRFSAERLKGVDSTLKIQPAELGDSAVYLCASSLGTGLRNTEAFFGQGTRLTVV.

This chain uses TRBV29-1 with TRBJ1-2; unclear D gene. Germline V CDR1 and CDR2: SQVTM, ANQGSEA. CDR3 size: 11 residues. V was pared by 0 bases and J by 8 bases, with 7 bases between. The CDR3, as DNA: TGCAGCGTTGAAGAGAGGGAAGGCTACACCTTC. The encoded protein is CSVEEREGYTF.

The chain carries TRBV7-9 and TRBJ2-3; 7 bases agree with TRBD1. CDR1 and CDR2 from the germline V gene are SEHNR and FQNEAQ (reference sequence). V lost 5 bases to trimming and J lost 2 bases; unmatched junction nucleotides: 10. The CDR3 runs 16 residues. The CDR3 loop reads CASSPNPGTDTDTQYF. The CDR3 coding sequence is TGTGCCAGCAGCCCAAACCCCGGGACAGACACAGATACGCAGTATTTT.

The chain recombines TRBV28 with TRBJ1-5; D remains unclear. CDR3 length equals 14 residues. The germline V gene has CDR1 MDHEN and CDR2 SYDVKM. Trimming removed 5 bases at V and 7 bases at J, with 15 bases between. The DNA of the CDR3 is TGTGCCAGCAGTCTCTCGAGTACTGGGCAGCCCCAGCATTTT. Protein sequence: CASSLSSTGQPQHF.

This sequence joins TRBV7-8 and TRBJ2-2; possibly TRBD2 for D (5 bases). The germline V gene encodes CDR1 SGHVS and CDR2 FQNEAQ. V lost 7 bases to trimming and J lost 0 bases, with 12 bases between them. This CDR3 has 15 residues. The CDR3 sequence is CASKGPGTNTGELFF. The CDR3, as DNA: TGTGCCAGCAAAGGACCCGGGACGAACACCGGGGAGCTGTTTTTT.

The chain recombines TRBV12-3 or TRBV12-4 with TRBJ2-7, with D hard to call. This CDR3 has 12 amino acids. V gave up 1 base and J gave up 6 bases, with 7 bases separating them. CDR3 DNA: TGTGCCAGCAGTTTAGGGTCGAGCGAGCAGTACTTC. It translates to CASSLGSSEQYF.

The chain combines TRBV6-6 with TRBJ1-1; no clear D gene. Trimming removed 0 bases at V and 0 bases at J, with 8 bases between. In germline, CDR1 is MNHNY, CDR2 SVGAGI (reference sequence). The CDR3 length is 15 residues. The CDR3 loop is CASSYSRHLNTEAFF. The CDR3 bases are TGTGCCAGCAGTTACTCGAGACACCTGAACACTGAAGCTTTCTTT.

The chain carries TRBV18 and TRBJ2-5, with TRBD2 as a possible D gene (6 bases). The germline CDR1 and CDR2 sequences are KGHSH and LQKENI. The CDR3 runs to 16 residues. V shed 0 bases and J shed 9 bases, with 20 bases lying between them. This CDR3 is CASSPPGGAGGYPQYF. CDR3 DNA: TGTGCCAGCTCACCACCCGGAGGGGCCGGCGGGTATCCCCAGTACTTC.

This clonotype was recorded once. J is TRBJ2-1 and V is TRBV7-3; the match to TRBD2 covers 9 bases. The junction had 6 bases not matched to a gene; V was cut back by 1 base and J by 5 bases. CDR3 size: 16 residues. CDR1 is SGHTA, CDR2 FQGTGA, per germline. The CDR3 nucleotides are TGTGCCAGCAGCTTAAGGGCGGGAGGGCCCCACAATGAGCAGTTCTTC. Amino acids: CASSLRAGGPHNEQFF.

The chain has TRBV28 and TRBJ2-3; D perhaps matches TRBD1 (5 bases). CDR3 length equals 14 residues. With 5 bases removed from V and 5 bases from J, the gap between germline ends came to 14 bases. Per the germline V gene, CDR1 is MDHEN and CDR2 is SYDVKM. The CDR3 bases are TGTGCCAGCAGTGCCCCTCGACAGTTAGATACGCAGTATTTT. It is translated as CASSAPRQLDTQYF.

The chain joins TRBV6-5 to TRBJ1-1; D ambiguous. V gave up 4 bases and J gave up 3 bases, with 9 bases separating them. The CDR3 length is 13 residues. The germline gives CDR1 MNHEY, CDR2 SVGAGI. Written as DNA, the CDR3 is TGTGCCAGCAGTTCAAGATTTTACACTGAAGCTTTCTTT. This sequence encodes CASSSRFYTEAFF.